This T cell receptor beta chain derives from a study of blood T cell repertoires in COVID-19 (dated by TCRdb to 2020 to 2021). Regarding the study in general: Samples from collaborators originated in the United States, Italy and Spain and spanned both the acute and convalescent phases of COVID-19. The material from the prospective study consisted of cDNA or gDNA derived from T cells, B-cell-depleted T cells, or PBMCs. Deeply sampled blood TCRbeta repertoires from subjects exposed to, actively infected with, or recovered from COVID-19 were included in the dataset. The repertoires were released in a freely available public database intended as a resource for research on the immune response to SARS-CoV-2. The samples were drawn from the first 160 participants of the ongoing ImmuneRACE study and from over 950 subjects provided by 6 global collaborators. The sample metadata nearly always contained a de-identified subject ID, COVID-19 status, age in years and sex. Where available, HLA class I and class II types were obtained from metadata supplied by the sample provider rather than from assay-based typing. Study-wide conclusions, independent of this receptor: The quantity of clinical and demographic metadata differed by source and by participant and was supplied without curation.

Samples from volunteer blood donors who had recovered from COVID-19 were contributed by a second Seattle source. Each collaborating institution followed its own protocols to collect whole blood in K2EDTA tubes. Collaborator samples were shipped for TCRbeta analysis as frozen whole blood, isolated PBMCs, or DNA extracted from either sample type. Comment on this clone: Its antigen has not been determined. No base qualities exist here, and no much larger clone lies one base off it.

CDR1 and CDR2 were assigned from the germline V gene as SQVTM and ANQGSEA. From its cysteine to its phenylalanine, the CDR3 spans 14 amino acids. Only the CDR3 region is kept as DNA, spanning 42 bases read in frame from base 1. V is reduced by 7 bases and J by 4 bases, leaving a spacing of 18 bases between them. TCRbeta CDR3 regions were amplified from genomic DNA using the immunoSEQ Assay, a bias-controlled multiplex PCR. Turning to the authors' computational methods: The number of nucleated cells in each sample was estimated from the amplification of reference gene primers within the assay. Sequence reads were collapsed and filtered to measure the absolute abundance of every unique TCRbeta CDR3 rearrangement. For each sample, productive Simpson clonality was calculated as the square root of Simpson's diversity index across productive rearrangements. TCRdb provides this immuneACCESS table in a form limited to in-frame rearrangements. Some clones are lacking; in checked studies, under half of them reflect an unresolved V gene, and why the rest are absent is not known. D and trimming come from the DNA, and the V and J calls and clone size come from that table. Within this sample are approximately 350,000 clones, with under 95% of them counted one time only. The biggest ten clones account for roughly 3% of the sample.

The sequenced sample consisted of peripheral blood. The chain joins TRBV29-1 to TRBJ2-3, with TRBD2 tentatively as D gene (6 bases match). The clonotype was recovered from a woman aged 18-29 years who had recovered from COVID-19. The CDR3 in this case is CSAWGGSFADTQYF. DNA sequence: TGCAGCGCGTGGGGAGGATCCTTCGCAGATACGCAGTATTTT.